One sample yielded the 22 T cell receptor beta chains listed below, sequenced in a study of T cell repertoires in cytomegalovirus infection. A single record per CDR3 protein comes from TCRdb applying MiXCR to the reads. The table has approximately 200,000 distinct CDR3 sequences, under 30% seen once; the top ten hold about 31%. Sequencing was done on a sample of PBMCs. Every receptor here comes from a human donor in good health (CMV status not recorded). Some clones in this sample may be carry-over from other donors' samples.

The gene calls are TRBV7-2 and TRBJ1-1; no firm D call. The CDR3 extends over 13 amino acids. The ends were cut back, 3 bases at V and 7 bases at J, with 12 bases in the middle. Germline V lookup: CDR1 SGHTA, CDR2 FQGNSA. CDR3 sequence (DNA): TGTGCCAGCAGCTTTGGAAGTACTGGTGAAGCTTTCTTT. Amino acid sequence: CASSFGSTGEAFF. Variable domain in full (rest from reference TRBV7-2 and TRBJ1-1): GAGVSQSPSNKVTEKGKDVELRCDPISGHTALYWYRQSLGQGLEFLIYFQGNSAPDKSGLPSDRFSAERTGGSVSTLTIQRTQQEDSAVYLCASSFGSTGEAFFGQGTRLTVV.

The sample holds a few counts of this clonotype. The chain is built from TRBV7-2 and TRBJ2-7; D perhaps matches TRBD1 (6 bases). Trimming removed 5 bases at V and 2 bases at J, with 16 bases between. Germline V gives CDR1 SGHTA, CDR2 FQGNSA. This CDR3 is built from 15 residues. The CDR3, as DNA: TGTGCCAGCAGCCACCCTACCGGGACACCCTACGAGCAGTACTTC. Its protein is CASSHPTGTPYEQYF.

The rearrangement links TRBV4-2 to TRBJ1-4; the D is unclear. The CDR3 has 15 amino acids. Germline values: CDR1 LGHNA, CDR2 YNFKEQ. Trimming took 0 bases from V and 8 from J, leaving 13 bases between them. DNA of the CDR3: TGTGCCAGCAGCCAAGAGCTTGGGGAAGGGGAAAAACTGTTTTTT. It translates to CASSQELGEGEKLFF.

This chain uses TRBV29-1 with TRBJ1-6; no firm D call. The V and J ends lost 4 bases and 1 base respectively, with 5 bases between them. Germline lookup yields CDR1 SQVTM and CDR2 ANQGSEA. This CDR3 is built from 13 residues. The CDR3 DNA follows: TGCAGCGTTGGTGATTCCTATAATTCACCCCTCCACTTT. It specifies CSVGDSYNSPLHF.

This clonotype has just one count. The CDR3 region is CASSFITGGSGNTIYF. The CDR3 DNA sequence: TGTGCCAGCAGCTTTATAACAGGGGGCTCGGGAAACACCATATATTTT. The chain is built from TRBV6-5 and TRBJ1-3, with 9 nucleotides matching TRBD1. Germline V gene data show CDR1 as MNHEY and CDR2 as SVGAGI. CDR3 length equals 16 residues. Trimming removed 6 bases from V and 4 bases from J; junction bases left unmatched: 10.

The J gene is TRBJ2-1, the V gene TRBV19; D is ambiguous. The length of the CDR3 is 15 residues. The germline V gene encodes CDR1 LNHDA and CDR2 SQIVND (reference sequence). Trimming left V 4 bases short and J 0 bases short, with 10 bases between. The chain's CDR3 is CASSSARSSYNEQFF. The CDR3 DNA is TGTGCCAGTAGTAGCGCTAGAAGCTCCTACAATGAGCAGTTCTTC.

This chain links TRBV9 with TRBJ1-3; D perhaps matches TRBD1 (6 bases). This CDR3 is built from 13 residues. Trimming stripped 6 bases from V and 4 bases from J, with 11 bases between. CDR1 is SGDLS, CDR2 YYNGEE, per germline. CDR3 loop: CASTQGKGNTIYF. The DNA of the CDR3 is TGTGCCAGCACCCAGGGGAAAGGAAACACCATATATTTT.

The chain combines TRBV7-9 with TRBJ1-1; TRBD1 matches 7 bases. The CDR3 loop spans 16 amino acids. J gave up 0 bases and V 1 base, and 5 bases lay outside the gene matches. Germline V gene sequence: CDR1 SEHNR, CDR2 FQNEAQ (reference sequence). The chain's CDR3 is CASSLGQGVLNTEAFF. For the CDR3, the DNA is TGTGCCAGCAGCTTAGGGCAGGGGGTGTTGAACACTGAAGCTTTCTTT.

In the case of this clonotype: This CDR3 fails to terminate in the conserved phenylalanine or tryptophan, so it likely reflects a read error. V gene TRBV7-2 combines with J gene TRBJ2-1; TRBD1 aligns across 7 bases. Trimming cost V 2 bases and J 3 bases; bases outside gene matches: 4. Germline CDR1 reads SGHTA; CDR2 reads FQGNSA. CDR3 length equals 15 residues. CDR3 residues: CASSLRQGNYNEQFL. CDR3 in DNA: TGTGCCAGCAGCTTAAGACAGGGAAACTACAATGAGCAGTTCCTC.

The chain joins TRBV7-6 to TRBJ2-5, with TRBD1 matching over 10 bases. The CDR3 contains 18 residues. The junction had 9 bases not matched to a gene; V was cut back by 0 bases and J by 2 bases. Germline lookup yields CDR1 SGHVS and CDR2 FNYEAQ. CDR3 protein: CASSLAPSPGQGQETQYF. DNA of the CDR3: TGTGCCAGCAGCTTAGCCCCATCTCCGGGACAGGGGCAAGAGACCCAGTACTTC.

The V gene is TRBV7-2, the J gene TRBJ2-1; TRBD2 matches 8 bases. This CDR3 contains 19 residues. V lost 2 bases to trimming and J lost 3 bases; unmatched junction nucleotides: 15. Germline CDR1 and CDR2: SGHTA and FQGNSA. In DNA, the CDR3 is TGTGCCAGCAGCTTACAAGGAGGGGCCGAGCGGGGGCTCTACAATGAGCAGTTCTTC. This translates into CASSLQGGAERGLYNEQFF.

This clonotype has at least ten counts. V is TRBV7-9 and J is TRBJ1-1; D is possibly TRBD1 (6 bases). CDR1 SEHNR and CDR2 FQNEAQ come from the germline V gene (reference sequence). The CDR3 is made up of 14 amino acids. V was pared by 5 bases and J by 4 bases, with 14 bases between. The CDR3 DNA is TGTGCCAGCAGCCCACCAGGGGTTGGCACTGAAGCTTTCTTT. Translation gives CASSPPGVGTEAFF.

Ten or more counts support this clonotype. V usage is TRBV4-2 and J usage is TRBJ1-1, with D perhaps matching TRBD1 (6 bases). The CDR3 covers 16 residues. The ends were cut back, 1 base at V and 1 base at J, with 13 bases in the middle. Germline V gene lookup returns CDR1 LGHNA and CDR2 YNFKEQ. The CDR3 DNA follows: TGTGCCAGCAGCCAAGGGGCAGGGGTAACGAACACTGAAGCTTTCTTT. It translates to CASSQGAGVTNTEAFF.

The table lists this clonotype with a few counts. This chain joins TRBV19 and TRBJ1-5, with D possibly being TRBD1 (6 bases). This CDR3 is built from 15 residues. Trimming cost V 2 bases and J 2 bases, with 10 bases left between them. The germline gives CDR1 LNHDA, CDR2 SQIVND (reference sequence). The CDR3 DNA reads as TGTGCCAGTAGTATACGGGGGGCGGGCAATCAGCCCCAGCATTTT. As protein: CASSIRGAGNQPQHF.

The chain carries TRBV2 and TRBJ2-5, with a tentative D call TRBD1 (7 bases). This CDR3 comprises 16 residues. Germline loops: CDR1 SNHLY, CDR2 FYNNEI. The V gene lost 7 bases and the J gene lost 4 bases, with 22 bases spanning the gap. The CDR3 DNA is TGTGCCAGCACTGGCAGGGGGGCCAGAGACGGAGAGACCCAGTACTTC. Protein sequence: CASTGRGARDGETQYF.

This clonotype was observed many times. The DNA for the CDR3 is TGTGCCAGCACCACCGAGCGTCAGGGGGCTAGTGAAGCTTTCTTT. Residues: CASTTERQGASEAFF. The chain employs TRBV6-2 or TRBV6-3 and TRBJ1-1, with 8 bases lining up with TRBD1. The junction had 14 bases not matched to a gene; V was cut back by 7 bases and J by 7 bases. Per the germline V gene, CDR1 is MNHEY and CDR2 is SVGEGT. CDR3 length: 15 residues.

Of note for this clonotype: Being one base from a much bigger clone, this may be a read error. V is TRBV29-1 and J is TRBJ2-2; TRBD2 might be the D (5 bases). This CDR3 has 12 amino acids. Germline assignment: CDR1 SQVTM and CDR2 ANQGSEA. The CDR3 loop is CSVRTNTGKLFF. The CDR3 DNA is TGCAGCGTTCGAACGAACACCGGGAAGCTGTTTTTT.

The chain links TRBV5-6 to TRBJ1-5; D might be TRBD1 (6 bases). The ends were cut back, 4 bases at V and 7 bases at J, with 12 bases in the middle. The CDR3 sequence is 13 residues long. Looked up from germline, CDR1 is SGHDT and CDR2 is YYEEEE. Here the CDR3 reads CASSVGTTQPQHF. Here the CDR3 DNA reads TGTGCCAGCAGCGTAGGGACAACCCAGCCCCAGCATTTT.

Only a few counts were recorded for this clonotype. The chain combines TRBV6-2 or TRBV6-3 with TRBJ1-5, with 10 bases identical to TRBD1. Germline V CDR1 and CDR2: MNHEY, SVGEGT. The CDR3 is 16 amino acids. Trimming removed 4 bases from V and 5 bases from J; junction bases left unmatched: 8. In DNA form, the CDR3 reads TGTGCCAGCAGTTCGAGCCCCGGGACAGGGGATCAGCCCCAGCATTTT. It specifies CASSSSPGTGDQPQHF.

In its sample, this clonotype was seen a few times. V usage is TRBV11-2 and J usage is TRBJ1-6; D remains ambiguous. The CDR3 is 14 amino acids. Germline CDR1 and CDR2: SGHAT and FQNNGV. V shed 1 base and J shed 7 bases, with 8 bases lying between them. CDR3: CASSLGVRNSPLHF. In DNA form, the CDR3 reads TGTGCCAGCAGCTTAGGGGTCCGGAATTCACCCCTCCACTTT.

This clonotype showed up just a few times. The CDR3 sequence is CASSAGTGEYGYTF. The CDR3 DNA reads TGTGCCAGCAGTGCCGGGACAGGGGAATATGGCTACACCTTC. V gene TRBV25-1 combines with J gene TRBJ1-2; 10 positions match TRBD1. CDR3 length: 14 residues. V lost 4 bases to trimming and J lost 5 bases; unmatched junction nucleotides: 4. The germline V gene encodes CDR1 MGHDK and CDR2 SYGVNS.

J is TRBJ1-1 and V is TRBV15; D ambiguous. From germline, CDR1 is LNHNV and CDR2 YYDKDF (reference sequence). The V end was cut by 3 bases, the J end by 5 bases, with 19 bases between. The length of the CDR3 is 16 residues. The CDR3 region is CATSSSPTTSGTEAFF. In DNA form, the CDR3 reads TGTGCCACCAGCAGTTCCCCCACCACTTCTGGGACTGAAGCTTTCTTT.